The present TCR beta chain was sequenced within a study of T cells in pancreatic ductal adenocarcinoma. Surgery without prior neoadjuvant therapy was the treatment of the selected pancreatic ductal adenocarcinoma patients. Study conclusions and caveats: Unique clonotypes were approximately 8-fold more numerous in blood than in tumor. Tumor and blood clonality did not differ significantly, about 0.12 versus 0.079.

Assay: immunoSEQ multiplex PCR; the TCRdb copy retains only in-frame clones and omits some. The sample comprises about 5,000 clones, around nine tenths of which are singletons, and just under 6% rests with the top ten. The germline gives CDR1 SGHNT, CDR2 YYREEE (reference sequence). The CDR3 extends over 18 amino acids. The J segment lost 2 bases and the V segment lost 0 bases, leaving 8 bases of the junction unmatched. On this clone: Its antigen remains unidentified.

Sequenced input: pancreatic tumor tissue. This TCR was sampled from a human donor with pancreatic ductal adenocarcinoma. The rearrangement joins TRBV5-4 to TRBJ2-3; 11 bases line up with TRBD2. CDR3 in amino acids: CASSLVSGRVGPTDTQYF. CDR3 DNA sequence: TGTGCCAGCAGCTTGGTTAGCGGGAGGGTGGGGCCCACAGATACGCAGTATTTT.